A selection of T cell receptor beta chains follows, all from one sample in a study of blood T cell repertoires in COVID-19. Repertoires were generated with immunoSEQ multiplex PCR, while TCRdb's copy carries only in-frame clones and drops some. The data contain approximately 140,000 clones, about four fifths of them seen just once; the ten biggest clones take up about 16%. The sequenced sample was peripheral blood. The receptors derive from a human donor with acute or convalescent COVID-19. The donor label of this sample is uncertain. Each CDR3 is given without its conserved first and last residue. Each record gives: J gene, V gene, CDR3 protein.

j_call: TRBJ2-4; v_call: TRBV5-4; cdr3_aa: ASSVDRAAKNIQY
j_call: TRBJ1-3; v_call: TRBV5-1; cdr3_aa: ASSWLGGAGNTIY
j_call: TRBJ1-1; v_call: TRBV7-2; cdr3_aa: ASSFTQGANTEAF
j_call: TRBJ1-3; v_call: TRBV30; cdr3_aa: AWSGGALYGNTIY
j_call: TRBJ1-1; v_call: TRBV25-1; cdr3_aa: ASRETDRMNTEAF
j_call: TRBJ1-4; v_call: TRBV12-3/TRBV12-4; cdr3_aa: ASHGGLF
j_call: TRBJ2-7; v_call: TRBV7-6; cdr3_aa: ASSLVTTGEGYEQY
j_call: TRBJ2-7; v_call: TRBV6-4; cdr3_aa: ASSADSSKQQY
j_call: TRBJ2-3; v_call: TRBV7-9; cdr3_aa: ASSLSGGTDTQY
j_call: TRBJ1-4; v_call: TRBV12-3/TRBV12-4; cdr3_aa: ASSTGTGGKLF
j_call: TRBJ2-1; v_call: TRBV9; cdr3_aa: ASSESGTSGGYNEQF
j_call: TRBJ1-6; v_call: TRBV9; cdr3_aa: ASSVAALENSPLH
j_call: TRBJ2-7; v_call: TRBV7-8; cdr3_aa: ASSGGASGPYEQY
j_call: TRBJ1-1; v_call: TRBV7-8; cdr3_aa: ASSATGRDEAF
j_call: TRBJ1-3; v_call: TRBV3-1/TRBV3-2; cdr3_aa: ASSPIRGVTGGNTIY
j_call: TRBJ1-2; v_call: TRBV28; cdr3_aa: ASSSSGTAIYGYT
j_call: TRBJ1-5; v_call: TRBV30; cdr3_aa: AWSDGDYSNQPQH
j_call: TRBJ1-1; v_call: TRBV5-1; cdr3_aa: ASSLVLDTEAF
j_call: TRBJ2-7; v_call: TRBV4-2; cdr3_aa: ASSQDNYEQY
j_call: TRBJ2-2; v_call: TRBV7-2; cdr3_aa: ASQILANTGELF
j_call: TRBJ1-3; v_call: TRBV5-1; cdr3_aa: ASSVDRLSGNTIY
j_call: TRBJ2-7; v_call: TRBV7-2; cdr3_aa: ASSLVSTHDSYEQY
j_call: TRBJ1-6; v_call: TRBV5-5; cdr3_aa: ASSLGTGEYSPLH
j_call: TRBJ2-1; v_call: TRBV19; cdr3_aa: ASITRGDRPYNEQF
j_call: TRBJ2-1; v_call: TRBV7-2; cdr3_aa: ASSLTAGLNEQF
j_call: TRBJ2-7; v_call: TRBV27; cdr3_aa: ASSFKWGTGREQY
j_call: TRBJ1-1; v_call: TRBV30; cdr3_aa: ASRGQPNTEAF
j_call: TRBJ2-3; v_call: TRBV5-1; cdr3_aa: ASSPRDYSTDTQY
j_call: TRBJ2-1; v_call: TRBV18; cdr3_aa: ASSFDRAGANEQF
j_call: TRBJ1-6; v_call: TRBV5-1; cdr3_aa: ASSAAGAAHSPLH
j_call: TRBJ2-7; v_call: TRBV25-1; cdr3_aa: ASRAAGAYYEQY
j_call: TRBJ1-6; v_call: TRBV5-5; cdr3_aa: ASSHSVQGIRSPLH
j_call: TRBJ1-6; v_call: TRBV10-2; cdr3_aa: ASSGTGEFNSPLH
j_call: TRBJ1-1; v_call: TRBV9; cdr3_aa: ASSVEAMNTEAF
j_call: TRBJ1-1; v_call: TRBV2; cdr3_aa: ASTGQGGTEAF
j_call: TRBJ2-5; v_call: TRBV19; cdr3_aa: ASTGSRETQY
j_call: TRBJ1-5; v_call: TRBV3-1/TRBV3-2; cdr3_aa: ASSQEGPHLTGKGFNQPQH
j_call: TRBJ2-5; v_call: TRBV7-9; cdr3_aa: ASSSDRRAETQY
j_call: TRBJ1-2; v_call: TRBV6-5; cdr3_aa: ASSYSRNFYGYT
j_call: TRBJ2-7; v_call: TRBV14; cdr3_aa: ASSYDRGGYEQY
j_call: TRBJ2-7; v_call: TRBV19; cdr3_aa: ASSIAPTGIYEQY
j_call: TRBJ1-2; v_call: TRBV20-1; cdr3_aa: SGTGGGGYT
j_call: TRBJ2-7; v_call: TRBV30; cdr3_aa: AWSDPFSSYEQY
j_call: TRBJ2-7; v_call: TRBV5-1; cdr3_aa: ASSPRSGQEPYEQY